Shown below are 21 T cell receptor beta chains from a single sample sequenced in a study of shared clonotypes between healthy human individuals (TCRdb year 2020). Receptor amplification or capture employed the immunoSEQ multiplex PCR assay. The clones in this table, taken by TCRdb from immuneACCESS, are in-frame only. Not every clone is retained; where verified, under half of the shortfall comes from an unresolved V gene, and the cause of the rest is unknown. This sample holds 2 million to 3 million clones; approximately 93% were observed only once. The top ten constitute approximately 0.37% of the sample. Sequenced input: naive CD4+ T cells from PBMCs. Per the publication, the cell subset or site label means: CD45RA+ positively selected. The receptor source for this set is a man aged 18 to 35 in good health. Some clones in this sample may be carry-over from other donors' samples.

This chain joins TRBV5-1 and TRBJ2-5; D may correspond to TRBD1 or TRBD2 (7 bases each). This CDR3 has 15 residues. In germline, CDR1 is SGHRS, CDR2 YFSETQ. V was clipped by 6 bases and J by 0 bases, with 15 bases between them. The CDR3 nucleotides read TGCGCCAGCACCCAGGGGGGGACGTACCAAGAGACCCAGTACTTC. Amino acids: CASTQGGTYQETQYF.

The genes are TRBV27 and TRBJ2-7; TRBD2 is a possible D gene (7 bases). The V gene's germline CDR1 is MNHEY and CDR2 SMNVEV (reference sequence). The CDR3 runs to 12 residues. V lost 10 bases to trimming and J lost 6 bases, with 16 bases between them. The CDR3 region is CATGGGTREQYF. CDR3 DNA sequence: TGTGCCACGGGCGGGGGCACCCGCGAGCAGTACTTC.

The chain has TRBV7-2 and TRBJ1-2; D call uncertain. Germline CDR1 reads SGHTA; CDR2 reads FQGNSA. The CDR3 spans 13 residues. The V gene lost 0 bases and the J gene lost 5 bases, with 7 bases spanning the gap. The CDR3 here is CASSLALQYGYTF. CDR3 sequence (DNA): TGTGCCAGCAGCTTAGCGCTGCAGTATGGCTACACCTTC.

The chain couples TRBV19 to TRBJ2-1; 13 positions agree with TRBD2. CDR1 LNHDA and CDR2 SQIVND come from the germline V gene (reference sequence). Trimming removed 10 bases from V and 8 bases from J; junction bases left unmatched: 11. The CDR3 spans 15 residues. CDR3 DNA sequence: TGTGCCACCTTCTCAGGGACTAGCGGGACCGATGAGCAGTTCTTC. Protein: CATFSGTSGTDEQFF.

A single count supports this clone. This chain links TRBV7-9 with TRBJ2-7; 7 nucleotides line up with TRBD1. J lost 0 bases, V lost 0 bases, and 5 bases had no gene match. Germline V gene data show CDR1 as SEHNR and CDR2 as FQNEAQ (reference sequence). The CDR3 contains 16 residues. In DNA, the CDR3 is TGTGCCAGCAGCTTAGCGGCAGGGGGAGCCTCCTACGAGCAGTACTTC. This encodes CASSLAAGGASYEQYF. Drawing the rest from reference TRBV7-9 and TRBJ2-7, the complete variable domain is DTGVSQNPRHKITKRGQNVTFRCDPISEHNRLYWYRQTLGQGPEFLTYFQNEAQLEKSRLLSDRFSAERPKGSFSTLEIQRTEQGDSAMYLCASSLAAGGASYEQYFGPGTRLTVT.

This rearrangement joins TRBV6-1 to TRBJ1-2; D possibly corresponds to TRBD1 (6 bases). Trimming cost V 2 bases and J 8 bases, with 21 bases left between them. In germline, CDR1 is MNHNS, CDR2 SASEGT. The length of the CDR3 is 16 residues. This CDR3 reads CASSELGLRGPGGYTF. The CDR3 coding sequence is TGTGCCAGCAGTGAATTGGGACTCCGGGGGCCGGGAGGCTACACCTTC.

The chain combines TRBV5-1 with TRBJ2-3; D not certain. The germline CDR1 and CDR2 sequences are SGHRS and YFSETQ. V lost 0 bases and J 2 bases, leaving 10 bases between the germline ends. The CDR3 is 15 amino acids. The CDR3 DNA sequence: TGCGCCAGCAGCTTGGAGGATCGGGTCACAGATACGCAGTATTTT. Its translation: CASSLEDRVTDTQYF.

The V gene is TRBV9, the J gene TRBJ2-7, with D possibly TRBD2 on 6 matching bases. CDR1 and CDR2 (germline): SGDLS, YYNGEE. This CDR3 has 16 amino acids. V gave up 0 bases and J gave up 1 base, with 14 bases separating them. The CDR3 protein is CASSVGMGGWSYEQYF. CDR3 DNA: TGTGCCAGCAGCGTAGGGATGGGAGGATGGTCCTACGAGCAGTACTTC.

The rearrangement joins TRBV29-1 to TRBJ2-1; D unclear. Between the trimmed V and J ends, which lost 3 bases and 12 bases, there was a span of 12 bases. The germline gives CDR1 SQVTM, CDR2 ANQGSEA. The CDR3 is 11 amino acids. CDR3 amino acids: CSVDSGGWQFF. As DNA, the CDR3 is TGCAGCGTTGACTCGGGCGGATGGCAGTTCTTC.

CDR3: CASETILGLEQYF. CDR3 DNA: TGTGCCAGCGAAACTATCCTGGGGCTCGAGCAGTACTTC. This chain uses TRBV28 with TRBJ2-7; perhaps TRBD1 as D (5 bases). The V end was cut by 8 bases, the J end by 6 bases, with 17 bases between. The CDR3 totals 13 residues. Germline V gene data show CDR1 as MDHEN and CDR2 as SYDVKM.

The rearrangement links TRBV18 to TRBJ1-5; no clear D gene. CDR1 is KGHSH, CDR2 LQKENI, per germline. V was clipped by 3 bases and J by 5 bases, with 8 bases between them. The CDR3 is made up of 13 amino acids. Here the CDR3 DNA reads TGTGCCAGCTCACCTGCGCTAGATCAGCCCCAGCATTTT. Translating it yields CASSPALDQPQHF.

The chain recombines TRBV2 with TRBJ1-1, with D tentatively TRBD1 (6 bases). The CDR3 is made up of 15 amino acids. Germline-derived CDR1 and CDR2 are SNHLY and FYNNEI. V was trimmed by 7 bases and J by 5 bases, leaving 20 bases between them. DNA of the CDR3: TGTGCCAGCAAGCTAGCGGGGGCGAGTGGAACTGAAGCTTTCTTT. Its translation: CASKLAGASGTEAFF.

V gene TRBV6-6 combines with J gene TRBJ2-5; 8 nucleotides agree with TRBD1. The junction had 9 bases not matched to a gene; V was cut back by 5 bases and J by 1 base. Germline V CDR1 and CDR2: MNHNY, SVGAGI (reference sequence). The length of the CDR3 is 16 residues. This chain's CDR3 is CASSRGTGTFQETQYF. CDR3 coding DNA: TGTGCCAGCAGTCGAGGGACAGGCACCTTCCAAGAGACCCAGTACTTC.

On this clone: The same CDR3 arises from other DNA sequences in this sample as well. The chain employs TRBV5-8 and TRBJ2-1, with D perhaps assigned TRBD1 or TRBD2 (5 bases each). The CDR3 consists of 15 residues. CDR1 is SGHTS and CDR2 is YDEGEE in the germline V gene. Trimming removed 1 base at V and 0 bases at J, with 8 bases between. CDR3 bases: TGTGCCAGCAGCTTGTGGGGGAGCTCCTACAATGAGCAGTTCTTC. The encoded protein is CASSLWGSSYNEQFF.

CDR3 region: CASTLWQSITGELFF. The CDR3 coding sequence is TGCGCCAGCACACTATGGCAGAGCATCACCGGGGAGCTGTTTTTT. This chain joins TRBV5-1 and TRBJ2-2; no firm D call. The CDR3 sequence is 15 residues long. The V gene lost 6 bases and the J gene lost 4 bases, with 16 bases spanning the gap. Germline CDR1 reads SGHRS; CDR2 reads YFSETQ.

Turning to this clone: This specimen includes other DNA sequences encoding the same CDR3. This chain connects TRBV18 to TRBJ2-7, with 11 positions matching TRBD1. The germline gives CDR1 KGHSH, CDR2 LQKENI. There are 15 residues in the CDR3. Trimming at V came to 3 bases and at J to 1 base, leaving 2 bases not matched to a gene. The CDR3 nucleotides read TGTGCCAGCTCACCGGGACAGGGGGGTTCCTACGAGCAGTACTTC. Its translation: CASSPGQGGSYEQYF.

The chain combines TRBV5-4 with TRBJ1-1; 8 bases match TRBD1. The CDR3 extends over 14 amino acids. V shed 3 bases and J 3 bases; nucleotides not matched to a gene: 4. Germline CDR1 and CDR2: SGHNT and YYREEE (reference sequence). The CDR3 DNA sequence: TGTGCCAGCAGCTCTACAGGGGGAGACACTGAAGCTTTCTTT. The encoded protein is CASSSTGGDTEAFF.

This clone was picked up one time. The CDR3 protein is CASSPPSGRFYEQYF. For the CDR3, the DNA is TGTGCCAGCTCACCACCTAGCGGGAGATTCTACGAGCAGTACTTC. The chain carries TRBV18 and TRBJ2-7; 9 bases fit TRBD2. Germline-derived CDR1 and CDR2 are KGHSH and LQKENI. The CDR3 contains 15 residues. Trimming at V came to 0 bases and at J to 3 bases, leaving 3 bases not matched to a gene.

This clone was counted once. The chain carries TRBV7-8 and TRBJ2-2, with a weak D call TRBD2 (5 bases). Trimming stripped 7 bases from V and 1 base from J, with 13 bases between. The CDR3 extends over 15 amino acids. Germline lookup yields CDR1 SGHVS and CDR2 FQNEAQ. The CDR3, as DNA: TGTGCCAGCACCTATAGACGGGGGAACACCGGGGAGCTGTTTTTT. Amino acid sequence: CASTYRRGNTGELFF.

This chain joins TRBV5-5 and TRBJ1-2, with D hard to call. The CDR3 runs to 16 residues. Trimming left V 0 bases short and J 4 bases short, with 16 bases between. From germline, CDR1 is SGHKS and CDR2 YYEKEE (reference sequence). The CDR3 region has the DNA TGTGCCAGCAGCTTGGGTACAGCTGCTAGGGTCTATGGCTACACCTTC. Protein product: CASSLGTAARVYGYTF.

V is TRBV5-6 and J is TRBJ1-2; D gene unclear. The germline V gene encodes CDR1 SGHDT and CDR2 YYEEEE. The ends were cut back, 2 bases at V and 0 bases at J, with 17 bases in the middle. This CDR3 is built from 17 residues. DNA for the CDR3: TGTGCCAGCAGCTTTAGTCAGGTCCTCAAAGCTAACTATGGCTACACCTTC. It yields the protein CASSFSQVLKANYGYTF.